This T cell receptor beta chain derives from a study of tumor-infiltrating lymphocytes in primary liver carcinoma. About the research overall: These were node-negative, non-metastatic T1-T3 tumors of about 4 to 11 cm.

Starting from about 0.5 ug of total RNA, TCR beta cDNA was produced with a primer in the constant region. Each TCR beta library was derived from three nested multiplex PCR rounds that employed slightly modified ARM-PCR. Primers for the first two PCR rounds were TRBV1-TRBV30 forward primers and a C-beta reverse primer (around 10 cycles per round). Each CDR3 protein gets one entry after TCRdb re-called the multiplex PCR reads with MiXCR. This sample has 310,000 or so distinct CDR3 sequences, with 65% found just once. Germline DNA was extracted too, while blood RNA derived from unsorted whole blood. Every patient had chronic HBV infection and was treatment-naive. CDR1 and CDR2 (germline): SGHAT, FQNNGV. The CDR3 covers 16 residues. Concerning this clonotype: One end of the junction is discordant with germline, which a read error may explain.

This receptor was identified in a man aged 35 to 55 with primary liver carcinoma and hepatitis B virus infection. The sequenced material came from peripheral blood. The chain couples TRBV11-2 to TRBJ2-2; D tentatively reads TRBD1 or TRBD2 (5 bases each). The CDR3 region is CASNKGANENTGELFF. In DNA form, the CDR3 reads TGTGCCAGCAACAAAGGGGCTAATGAGAACACCGGGGAGCTATTTTTT.